This paragraph reports one T cell receptor beta chain. The sample comes from a study of radiation and T cells in renal cell carcinoma. The data were produced by immunoSEQ multiplex PCR, yet TCRdb's version contains in-frame clones alone and is incomplete. Of 55,000 to 65,000 clones listed, over 70% are singletons. The ends were cut back, 5 bases at V and 6 bases at J, with 10 bases in the middle. The CDR3 has 13 amino acids. CDR1 SGHNT and CDR2 YENEEA come from the germline V gene. Time point here: baseline pretreatment blood. Specified treatment: 15 Gy SBRT to primary tumor, nephrectomy 4 weeks later.

This chain uses TRBV11-3 with TRBJ2-2; no clear D gene. This receptor was identified in a man aged 55-75 years with renal cell carcinoma. Sequenced here: blood, sampled from a patient whose treatment included radiotherapy and nephrectomy. CDR3 residues: CASSPRRSGELFF. The DNA of the CDR3 is TGTGCCAGCAGCCCCCGGCGGTCCGGGGAGCTGTTTTTT.